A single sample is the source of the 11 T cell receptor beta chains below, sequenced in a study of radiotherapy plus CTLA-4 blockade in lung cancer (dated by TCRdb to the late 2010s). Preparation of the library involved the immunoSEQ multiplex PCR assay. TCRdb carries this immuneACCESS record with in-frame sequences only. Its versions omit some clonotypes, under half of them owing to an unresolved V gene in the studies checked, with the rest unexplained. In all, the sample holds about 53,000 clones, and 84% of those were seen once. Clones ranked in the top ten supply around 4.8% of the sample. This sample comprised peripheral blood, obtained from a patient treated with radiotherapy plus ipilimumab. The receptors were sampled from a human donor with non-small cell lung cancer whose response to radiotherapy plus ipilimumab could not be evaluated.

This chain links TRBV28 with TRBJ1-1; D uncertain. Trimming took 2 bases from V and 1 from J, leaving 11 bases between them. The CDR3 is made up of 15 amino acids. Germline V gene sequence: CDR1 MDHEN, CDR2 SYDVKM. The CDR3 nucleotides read TGTGCCAGCAGTTTAATCAACACCAAGAACACTGAAGCTTTCTTT. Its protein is CASSLINTKNTEAFF.

The CDR3 region is CATSKTGTGNSEQYF. CDR3 nucleotide sequence: TGTGCCACCAGTAAGACCGGGACAGGGAACTCCGAGCAGTACTTC. The V call is TRBV15, the J call TRBJ2-7, with TRBD1 identical over 9 bases. CDR1 is LNHNV and CDR2 is YYDKDF in the germline V gene (reference sequence). The CDR3 covers 15 residues. Losses at the gene ends were 6 bases for V and 6 bases for J; bases not matched to a gene: 12.

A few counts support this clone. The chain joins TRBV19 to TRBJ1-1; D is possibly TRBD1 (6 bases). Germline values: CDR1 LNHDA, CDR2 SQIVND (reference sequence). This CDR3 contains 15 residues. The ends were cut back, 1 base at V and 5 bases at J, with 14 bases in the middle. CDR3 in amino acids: CASSIAPTTGTEAFF. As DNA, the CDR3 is TGTGCCAGTAGTATAGCTCCCACAACAGGGACTGAAGCTTTCTTT.

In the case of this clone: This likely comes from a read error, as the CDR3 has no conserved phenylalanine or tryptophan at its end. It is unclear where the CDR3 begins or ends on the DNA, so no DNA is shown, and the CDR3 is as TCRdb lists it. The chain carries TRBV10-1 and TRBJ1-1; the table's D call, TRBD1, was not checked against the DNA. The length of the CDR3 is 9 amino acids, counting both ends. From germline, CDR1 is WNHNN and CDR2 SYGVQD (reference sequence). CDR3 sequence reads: CASSGHPPV.

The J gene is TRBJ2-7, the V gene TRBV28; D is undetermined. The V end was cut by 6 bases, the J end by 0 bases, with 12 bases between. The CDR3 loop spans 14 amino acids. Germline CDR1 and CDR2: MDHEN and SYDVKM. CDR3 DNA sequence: TGTGCCAGCAGGGGCCATGCCAACTCCTACGAGCAGTACTTC. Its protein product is CASRGHANSYEQYF.

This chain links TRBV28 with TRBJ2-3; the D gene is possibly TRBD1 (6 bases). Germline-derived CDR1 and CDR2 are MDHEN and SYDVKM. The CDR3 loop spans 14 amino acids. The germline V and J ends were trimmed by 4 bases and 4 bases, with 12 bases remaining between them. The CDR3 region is CASSSPTGPDTQYF. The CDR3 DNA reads TGTGCCAGCAGTTCCCCGACAGGCCCAGATACGCAGTATTTT.

For the CDR3, the DNA is TGTGCCAGCAGCCTACAGGACAGGTTAGGCTATGGCTACACCTTC. Translation: CASSLQDRLGYGYTF. The chain uses TRBV7-2 and TRBJ1-2; 7 bases fit TRBD1. Germline CDR1 reads SGHTA; CDR2 reads FQGNSA. Losses at the gene ends were 5 bases for V and 4 bases for J; bases not matched to a gene: 10. The CDR3 covers 15 residues.

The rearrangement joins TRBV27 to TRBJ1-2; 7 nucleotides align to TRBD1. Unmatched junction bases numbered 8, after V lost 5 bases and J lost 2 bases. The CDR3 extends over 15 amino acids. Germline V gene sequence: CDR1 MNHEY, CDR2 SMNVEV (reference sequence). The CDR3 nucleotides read TGTGCCAGCAGTCAGAGACAGGGTTGGAACTATGGCTACACCTTC. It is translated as CASSQRQGWNYGYTF.

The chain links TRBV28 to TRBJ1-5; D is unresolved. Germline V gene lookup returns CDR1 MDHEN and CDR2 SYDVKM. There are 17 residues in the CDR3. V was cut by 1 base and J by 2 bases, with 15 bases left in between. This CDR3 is CASSLFSLRFRNQPQHF. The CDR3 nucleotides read TGTGCCAGCAGTTTATTCAGTTTGCGGTTTCGCAATCAGCCCCAGCATTTT.

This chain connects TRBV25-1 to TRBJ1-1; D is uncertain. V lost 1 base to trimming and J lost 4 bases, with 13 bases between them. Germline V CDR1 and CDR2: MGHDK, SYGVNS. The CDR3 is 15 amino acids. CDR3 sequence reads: CASSESGKGSTEAFF. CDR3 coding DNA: TGTGCCAGCAGTGAATCTGGCAAAGGGAGCACTGAAGCTTTCTTT. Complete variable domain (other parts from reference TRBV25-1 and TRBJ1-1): EADIYQTPRYLVIGTGKKITLECSQTMGHDKMYWYQQDPGMELHLIHYSYGVNSTEKGDLSSESTVSRIRTEHFPLTLESARPSHTSQYLCASSESGKGSTEAFFGQGTRLTVV.

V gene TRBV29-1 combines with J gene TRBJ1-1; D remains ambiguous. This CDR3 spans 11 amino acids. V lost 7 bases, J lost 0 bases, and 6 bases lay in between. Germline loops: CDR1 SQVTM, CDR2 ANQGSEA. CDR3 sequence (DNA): TGCAGCGCCGAGGTGAACACTGAAGCTTTCTTT. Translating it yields CSAEVNTEAFF.